Each of the 31 T cell receptor beta chains below was sequenced from the same sample in a study of OX40 agonist ivuxolimab in advanced cancers. Here immunoSEQ multiplex PCR was the method, and the copy in TCRdb shows in-frame clones only, minus some. The sample comprises about 81,000 clones, about 81% of which are singletons, and 6% to 8% rests with the top ten. Source: CD4+ or CD8+ T cells sorted from blood, taken in a trial of the OX40 agonist ivuxolimab. The receptors shown here come from an adult with an advanced solid tumor such as melanoma, head and neck, liver or kidney cancer.

V gene TRBV7-9 combines with J gene TRBJ2-7; D remains unclear. The CDR3 spans 13 residues. V lost 4 bases and J 0 bases, leaving 7 bases between the germline ends. The germline gives CDR1 SEHNR, CDR2 FQNEAQ (reference sequence). For the CDR3, the DNA is TGTGCCAGCAGCTCACTCAGCTCCTACGAGCAGTACTTC. It specifies CASSSLSSYEQYF.

The chain has TRBV4-1 and TRBJ2-6; possible D gene TRBD1, 5 bases. Per the germline V gene, CDR1 is MGHRA and CDR2 is YSYEKL. V was pared by 1 base and J by 1 base, with 14 bases between. There are 18 residues in the CDR3. The chain's CDR3 is CASSQVQGSGSGANVLTF. In DNA, the CDR3 is TGCGCCAGCAGCCAAGTGCAGGGATCTGGATCTGGGGCCAACGTCCTGACTTTC.

V usage is TRBV4-1 and J usage is TRBJ2-2; 12 positions agree with TRBD2. This CDR3 contains 18 residues. The J segment lost 3 bases and the V segment lost 4 bases, leaving 9 bases of the junction unmatched. Germline loops: CDR1 MGHRA, CDR2 YSYEKL. CDR3 sequence: CASSLTRTSGIYTGELFF. CDR3 sequence (DNA): TGCGCCAGCAGCCTAACAAGGACTAGCGGGATTTACACCGGGGAGCTGTTTTTT.

In its sample, this clone was seen once. The chain employs TRBV2 and TRBJ2-7; tentatively, D is TRBD2 (6 bases). The CDR3 contains 13 residues. CDR1 and CDR2 from the germline V gene are SNHLY and FYNNEI. For the CDR3, the DNA is TGTGCTTCGACGACCGGGACTCCCCTTGGGGCGTACTTC. It specifies CASTTGTPLGAYF. Combining the CDR3 with reference TRBV2 and TRBJ2-7 gives the whole variable domain EPEVTQTPSHQVTQMGQEVILRCVPISNHLYFYWYRQILGQKVEFLVSFYNNEISEKSEIFDDQFSVERPDGSNFTLKIRSTKLEDSAMYFCASTTGTPLGAYFGPGTRLTVT.

The CDR3 region has the DNA TGTGCCAGCAGATTCGGGAGACTCACTAGCACAGATACGCAGTATTTT. It translates to CASRFGRLTSTDTQYF. The V gene is TRBV5-6, the J gene TRBJ2-3, with D maybe TRBD2 (6 bases). This CDR3 is 16 amino acids long. Germline values: CDR1 SGHDT, CDR2 YYEEEE. Trimming cost V 5 bases and J 0 bases, with 16 bases left between them.

V is TRBV2 and J is TRBJ2-7, with 9 bases identical to TRBD1. The trim removed 6 bases at V and 7 bases at J, leaving 10 bases unmatched. This CDR3 spans 14 amino acids. From germline, CDR1 is SNHLY and CDR2 FYNNEI. The CDR3 nucleotides read TGTGCCAGCAGCCCCACAGGGGGCTTGGGAGAGCAGTACTTC. Translating it yields CASSPTGGLGEQYF. Full variable domain (outside the CDR3, taken from reference TRBV2 and TRBJ2-7): EPEVTQTPSHQVTQMGQEVILRCVPISNHLYFYWYRQILGQKVEFLVSFYNNEISEKSEIFDDQFSVERPDGSNFTLKIRSTKLEDSAMYFCASSPTGGLGEQYFGPGTRLTVT.

This clone appeared a single time. The chain links TRBV6-6 to TRBJ2-5, with D possibly matching TRBD2 (5 bases). CDR1 and CDR2 (germline): MNHNY, SVGAGI (reference sequence). Between the trimmed V and J ends, which lost 2 bases and 5 bases, there was a span of 12 bases. This CDR3 comprises 14 residues. The CDR3 here is CASSYIGVQETQYF. CDR3 sequence (DNA): TGTGCCAGCAGTTACATCGGGGTGCAGGAGACCCAGTACTTC.

The rearrangement joins TRBV15 to TRBJ1-5; D is possibly TRBD1 (6 bases). The CDR3 length is 13 residues. Germline assignment: CDR1 LNHNV and CDR2 YYDKDF (reference sequence). V was clipped by 6 bases and J by 5 bases, with 11 bases between them. This CDR3 reads CATSAGGHQPQHF. The CDR3 bases are TGTGCCACCAGTGCCGGGGGCCATCAGCCCCAGCATTTT.

This clone was counted at least ten times. The chain employs TRBV20-1 and TRBJ1-1; D unclear. The CDR3 is 11 residues long. In germline, CDR1 is DFQATT, CDR2 SNEGSKA (reference sequence). V was cut by 6 bases and J by 3 bases, with 8 bases left in between. The CDR3 sequence: CSAGWDTEAFF. CDR3 DNA sequence: TGCAGTGCCGGGTGGGACACTGAAGCTTTCTTT.

With respect to this clone: Other DNA sequences from this sample encode an identical CDR3 as well. This chain joins TRBV14 and TRBJ2-1; D assignment may be TRBD1 or TRBD2 (5 bases each). The CDR3 runs 12 residues. With 4 bases removed from V and 7 bases from J, the gap between germline ends came to 8 bases. Germline assignment: CDR1 SGHDN and CDR2 FVKESK. In DNA, the CDR3 is TGTGCCAGCAGCCCGGGACCGAATGAGCAGTTCTTC. As protein: CASSPGPNEQFF.

V gene TRBV28 combines with J gene TRBJ2-3; a weak D match, TRBD2 (6 bases). The CDR3 extends over 13 amino acids. Germline-derived CDR1 and CDR2 are MDHEN and SYDVKM. Trimming took off 6 bases at V and 1 base at J, with 8 bases between the two ends. The CDR3 sequence: CASRTGGTDTQYF. The CDR3 DNA reads as TGTGCCAGCAGGACGGGGGGCACAGATACGCAGTATTTT. The whole variable domain, filled in from reference TRBV28 and TRBJ2-3, reads DVKVTQSSRYLVKRTGEKVFLECVQDMDHENMFWYRQDPGLGLRLIYFSYDVKMKEKGDIPEGYSVSREKKERFSLILESASTNQTSMYLCASRTGGTDTQYFGPGTRLTVL.

This clone was recorded only once. The genes are TRBV4-2 and TRBJ2-5; tentative D call: TRBD2 (6 bases). In germline, CDR1 is LGHNA, CDR2 YNFKEQ. Between the trimmed V and J ends, which lost 1 base and 4 bases, there was a span of 10 bases. This CDR3 contains 14 residues. The CDR3, as DNA: TGTGCCAGCAGCCAAGGGGCGGGGAGAGAGACCCAGTACTTC. The encoded protein is CASSQGAGRETQYF.

The chain has TRBV7-3 and TRBJ2-1, with a weak D call TRBD2 (5 bases). Per the germline V gene, CDR1 is SGHTA and CDR2 is FQGTGA. Trimming removed 5 bases at V and 7 bases at J, with 12 bases between. The CDR3 totals 13 residues. CDR3 sequence reads: CASSGSATNEQFF. The CDR3 nucleotides are TGTGCCAGCAGCGGGAGTGCAACAAATGAGCAGTTCTTC.

The chain uses TRBV7-9 and TRBJ1-2; the match to TRBD1 covers 8 bases. This CDR3 contains 16 residues. J was trimmed by 8 bases and V by 5 bases; bases with no gene match: 16. Germline V CDR1 and CDR2: SEHNR, FQNEAQ (reference sequence). The CDR3 DNA reads TGTGCCAGCAGCCTCGAGACAGGGGACCTAATAGTAGGCTACACCTTC. This gives the protein CASSLETGDLIVGYTF. Drawing the rest from reference TRBV7-9 and TRBJ1-2, the complete variable domain is DTGVSQNPRHKITKRGQNVTFRCDPISEHNRLYWYRQTLGQGPEFLTYFQNEAQLEKSRLLSDRFSAERPKGSFSTLEIQRTEQGDSAMYLCASSLETGDLIVGYTFGSGTRLTVV.

The chain links TRBV19 to TRBJ1-3; D perhaps matches TRBD1 (5 bases). CDR3 length equals 19 residues. Germline CDR1 LNHDA, CDR2 SQIVND (reference sequence). V dropped 7 bases and J dropped 6 bases, with 31 bases sitting between them. CDR3: CASTTNGLGDGTLANTIYF. The CDR3 nucleotides read TGTGCCAGTACCACCAATGGCCTAGGGGACGGAACTCTGGCAAACACCATATATTTT.

This chain connects TRBV5-4 to TRBJ2-1; the D gene is possibly TRBD1 (5 bases). Germline CDR1 is SGHNT and CDR2 is YYREEE (reference sequence). V lost 0 bases and J 2 bases, leaving 18 bases between the germline ends. CDR3 length: 18 residues. This CDR3 is CASSLGSLGQGTYNEQFF. CDR3 coding DNA: TGTGCCAGCAGCTTGGGCTCATTGGGGCAGGGAACCTACAATGAGCAGTTCTTC.

This clone was seen once. This chain connects TRBV4-1 to TRBJ2-5; D tentatively fits TRBD1 or TRBD2 (5 bases each). In germline, CDR1 is MGHRA, CDR2 YSYEKL. Deletions cut 4 bases from V and 5 bases from J, with 14 bases between. The CDR3 runs to 14 residues. The DNA for the CDR3 is TGCGCCAGCAGCCTTGGGGGAAAGAAGGAGACCCAGTACTTC. This codes for CASSLGGKKETQYF.

This clone appeared a few times. V and J are TRBV20-1 and TRBJ1-1; D not certain. V shed 1 base and J shed 6 bases, with 6 bases lying between them. Per germline, CDR1 DFQATT and CDR2 SNEGSKA (reference sequence). This CDR3 is 11 amino acids long. The CDR3 DNA is TGCAGTGCTAGAGGTACGTCTGAAGCTTTCTTT. This codes for CSARGTSEAFF.

This chain uses TRBV6-7 with TRBJ2-7; no firm D call. TRBV6-7 is an ORF, with its function uncertain. Trimming took off 0 bases at V and 3 bases at J, with 12 bases between the two ends. The CDR3 spans 15 residues. DNA of the CDR3: TGTGCCAGCAGTTACTCGGGTTATGAGGTCTACGAGCAGTACGTC. This translates into CASSYSGYEVYEQYV.

This sequence joins TRBV10-3 and TRBJ2-1, with D perhaps matching TRBD2 (5 bases). This CDR3 spans 12 amino acids. Germline CDR1 reads ENHRY; CDR2 reads SYGVKD. V was shortened by 6 bases and J by 10 bases, with 13 bases between the two germline ends. CDR3 residues: CAISVALGEQFF. The CDR3 DNA reads TGTGCCATCAGCGTAGCGTTAGGGGAGCAGTTCTTC.

This clone appeared once. The junction departs from the called germline gene at one end, perhaps through a read error. The V and J genes are TRBV9 and TRBJ2-3, with 7 bases aligning to TRBD2. The germline V gene has CDR1 SGDLS and CDR2 YYNGEE. This CDR3 contains 11 residues. CDR3 nucleotides: TGTGCCAGCAGCGCATCCGGGACTACCTCTTTT. Its protein product is CASSASGTTSF.

The chain joins TRBV11-2 to TRBJ1-4; unclear D gene. The CDR3 is 14 amino acids. Between the trimmed V and J ends, which lost 5 bases and 1 base, there was a span of 8 bases. Germline V gene sequence: CDR1 SGHAT, CDR2 FQNNGV. The chain's CDR3 is CASSRGLTNEKLFF. The CDR3 DNA follows: TGTGCCAGCAGCCGAGGGTTAACTAATGAAAAACTGTTTTTT.

The chain links TRBV19 to TRBJ2-7, with D possibly matching TRBD2 (5 bases). Trimming removed 3 bases from V and 0 bases from J, with 15 bases in between. The V gene's germline CDR1 is LNHDA and CDR2 SQIVND (reference sequence). The CDR3 extends over 16 amino acids. CDR3 protein: CASSMGLSGNSYEQYF. The CDR3 DNA is TGTGCCAGTAGTATGGGCCTCAGCGGTAACTCCTACGAGCAGTACTTC.

This clone has just one count. The rearrangement uses TRBV27 and TRBJ2-5; D ambiguous. Germline V lookup: CDR1 MNHEY, CDR2 SMNVEV (reference sequence). V was trimmed by 2 bases and J by 0 bases, leaving 7 bases between them. CDR3 size: 14 residues. The CDR3 sequence is CASSLMVHQETQYF. For the CDR3, the DNA is TGTGCCAGCAGTTTAATGGTCCACCAAGAGACCCAGTACTTC.

The chain combines TRBV7-9 with TRBJ2-1; possibly TRBD2 for D (5 bases). CDR1 is SEHNR and CDR2 is FQNEAQ in the germline V gene (reference sequence). This CDR3 contains 16 residues. V lost 1 base, J lost 8 bases, and 18 bases lay in between. The CDR3 spells CASSLERKRASHEQFF. The CDR3 bases are TGTGCCAGCAGCTTAGAGAGGAAGAGGGCTAGCCATGAGCAGTTCTTC.

This rearrangement joins TRBV7-9 to TRBJ1-6, with unresolved D. Germline lookup yields CDR1 SEHNR and CDR2 FQNEAQ (reference sequence). Trimming cost V 8 bases and J 7 bases, with 6 bases left between them. The CDR3 covers 11 residues. CDR3 DNA: TGTGCCAGCGGTGAGAATTCACCCCTCCACTTT. Amino acids: CASGENSPLHF.

The chain employs TRBV29-1 and TRBJ2-2; 14 nucleotides match TRBD2. The CDR3 loop spans 18 amino acids. Germline values: CDR1 SQVTM, CDR2 ANQGSEA. Unmatched junction bases numbered 8, after V lost 5 bases and J lost 0 bases. The CDR3 coding sequence is TGCAGCGTTACCGGGACTAGCGGGAGATTTGCGAACACCGGGGAGCTGTTTTTT. Translation gives CSVTGTSGRFANTGELFF.

CDR3 protein: CAAASPGRGMYRQPQHF. CDR3 DNA: TGTGCCGCAGCCAGTCCGGGACGCGGGATGTACAGGCAGCCCCAGCATTTT. The chain uses TRBV28 and TRBJ1-5, with D possibly being TRBD1 (5 bases). CDR1 and CDR2 (germline): MDHEN, SYDVKM. The ends were cut back, 11 bases at V and 7 bases at J, with 30 bases in the middle. The CDR3 runs 17 residues.

J is TRBJ1-3 and V is TRBV9, with 12 bases matching TRBD1. The CDR3 extends over 21 amino acids. Germline V CDR1 and CDR2: SGDLS, YYNGEE. V gave up 4 bases and J gave up 0 bases; unmatched junction bases: 17. The CDR3 nucleotides are TGTGCCAGCAGCCCCCCGGGGGGGGACAGGGGGCTAGAGCACTCTGGAAACACCATATATTTT. Translating gives CASSPPGGDRGLEHSGNTIYF.

V is TRBV29-1 and J is TRBJ2-7, with D perhaps TRBD1 (6 bases). Germline CDR1 and CDR2: SQVTM and ANQGSEA. The CDR3 is made up of 15 amino acids. Between the trimmed V and J ends, which lost 5 bases and 2 bases, there was a span of 19 bases. The CDR3 DNA reads as TGCAGCGTTTGGTACGGACTCGGGGACACCTACGAGCAGTACTTC. Translation: CSVWYGLGDTYEQYF.

This rearrangement joins TRBV7-6 to TRBJ2-2; possibly TRBD2 for D (6 bases). The CDR3 spans 17 residues. Trimming pared 0 bases from V and 3 bases from J, leaving 14 bases between. Germline-derived CDR1 and CDR2 are SGHVS and FNYEAQ. CDR3 residues: CASSLARGGRDTGELFF. The CDR3 nucleotides are TGTGCCAGCAGCTTAGCGCGGGGCGGGCGGGACACCGGGGAGCTGTTTTTT.